Here is one T cell receptor beta chain with its context. This specimen belongs to a study of cytomegalovirus exposure and HLA in healthy donors. Germline V gene lookup returns CDR1 MNHNS and CDR2 SASEGT. The CDR3 spans 15 residues. The V segment lost 4 bases and the J segment 4 bases; nucleotides outside the gene matches: 7. The study ran its PCR with 60 Vbeta and 13 Jbeta primers. Clones were read by immunoSEQ multiplex PCR, and TCRdb kept only the in-frame ones, dropping some. Its table records roughly 80,000 clones. This chain joins TRBV6-1 and TRBJ2-1; 7 bases align to TRBD1. The TCR comes from a man aged 50 to 60 in good health and CMV-seropositive. The sample comprised PBMCs. The CDR3 coding sequence is TGTGCCAGCAGTGTACTTACAGGGGCGTACAATGAGCAGTTCTTC. Translating it yields CASSVLTGAYNEQFF.